Shown below are 19 T cell receptor beta chains from a single sample sequenced in a study of cytomegalovirus exposure and HLA in healthy donors. Vbeta (60) and Jbeta (13) primers were used in the PCR. Sequencing was performed with immunoSEQ multiplex PCR; in TCRdb, only in-frame clones are kept and a portion is missing. This table has about 120,000 clones, around 10% appearing once. The sample was PBMCs. These receptors were collected from a man younger than 40 in good health and CMV-seronegative.

The chain has TRBV4-1 and TRBJ2-5; 10 bases align to TRBD1. The CDR3 runs to 15 residues. Germline V gene lookup returns CDR1 MGHRA and CDR2 YSYEKL. Unmatched junction bases numbered 3, after V lost 0 bases and J lost 5 bases. The CDR3 DNA reads as TGCGCCAGCAGCCAAGAAGACAGGGGGCGTGAGACCCAGTACTTC. Its protein is CASSQEDRGRETQYF.

This clone turned up a few times. The chain carries TRBV27 and TRBJ1-1, with D possibly being TRBD1 (5 bases). The CDR3 has 11 residues. V was trimmed by 6 bases and J by 4 bases, leaving 6 bases between them. Germline values: CDR1 MNHEY, CDR2 SMNVEV (reference sequence). CDR3 DNA: TGTGCCAGCAGCGACAGCACTGAAGCTTTCTTT. Its protein is CASSDSTEAFF.

The chain recombines TRBV7-6 with TRBJ2-1; TRBD1 might be the D (5 bases). There are 17 residues in the CDR3. Trimming took off 1 base at V and 5 bases at J, with 18 bases between the two ends. Germline V gene sequence: CDR1 SGHVS, CDR2 FNYEAQ. This chain's CDR3 is CASSLVNRQGINNEQFF. For the CDR3, the DNA is TGTGCCAGCAGCTTAGTTAATCGCCAGGGAATTAACAATGAGCAGTTCTTC.

There are a few counts of this clone. The rearrangement links TRBV5-6 to TRBJ2-3, with no clear D. Trimming stripped 2 bases from V and 4 bases from J, with 5 bases between. The CDR3 has 12 residues. Germline loops: CDR1 SGHDT, CDR2 YYEEEE. The CDR3 bases are TGTGCCAGCAGCTTTTCTCCAGATACGCAGTATTTT. This encodes CASSFSPDTQYF.

This clone was found a few times. The chain has TRBV4-2 and TRBJ2-3; 7 bases are shared with TRBD2. The V gene end was trimmed by 1 base and the J gene end by 1 base; junction bases not matched to a gene: 5. The CDR3 spans 16 residues. Germline loops: CDR1 LGHNA, CDR2 YNFKEQ. In DNA, the CDR3 is TGTGCCAGCAGCCAAGGCCCGGGGGGTGGCACAGATACGCAGTATTTT. It translates to CASSQGPGGGTDTQYF.

A few counts support this clone. This chain uses TRBV4-1 with TRBJ1-2; D may be TRBD1 (5 bases). V lost 4 bases to trimming and J lost 3 bases, with 12 bases between them. Per germline, CDR1 MGHRA and CDR2 YSYEKL. The CDR3 has 14 residues. The CDR3 spells CASSPARGDYGYTF. As DNA, the CDR3 is TGCGCCAGCAGCCCGGCCCGGGGGGACTATGGCTACACCTTC.

This clone was counted only a few times. The gene calls are TRBV6-6 and TRBJ1-1, with D possibly matching TRBD1 (5 bases). CDR3 length: 13 residues. From germline, CDR1 is MNHNY and CDR2 SVGAGI (reference sequence). V lost 11 bases and J lost 6, with 19 bases in between. CDR3 in DNA: TGTGCCGCTCGCGAGTTGGGCAGGGCTGAAGCTTTCTTT. Residues: CAARELGRAEAFF.

The gene calls are TRBV18 and TRBJ1-1; D is perhaps TRBD1 (5 bases). This CDR3 region has 14 residues. Germline CDR1 reads KGHSH; CDR2 reads LQKENI. Trimming stripped 4 bases from V and 1 base from J, with 10 bases between. CDR3 region: CASSRTNGNTEAFF. The CDR3 nucleotides read TGTGCCAGCTCACGGACAAACGGGAACACTGAAGCTTTCTTT.

A few counts support this clone. The rearrangement joins TRBV7-2 to TRBJ1-5; D uncertain. V lost 0 bases to trimming and J lost 6 bases, with 6 bases between them. The CDR3 has 13 amino acids. From germline, CDR1 is SGHTA and CDR2 FQGNSA. The CDR3 reads CASSLAGSQPQHF. The CDR3 nucleotides are TGTGCCAGCAGCTTAGCGGGGAGTCAGCCCCAGCATTTT.

This clone was counted a few times. The chain couples TRBV5-5 to TRBJ1-4, with a tentative D call TRBD1 (5 bases). CDR1 is SGHKS and CDR2 is YYEKEE in the germline V gene (reference sequence). Trimming took 4 bases from V and 3 from J, leaving 10 bases between them. This CDR3 spans 14 amino acids. This CDR3 reads CASSRQTPNEKLFF. CDR3 coding DNA: TGTGCCAGCAGCCGACAGACCCCTAATGAAAAACTGTTTTTT.

This clone has more than one count but fewer than ten. The chain couples TRBV30 to TRBJ2-3; tentatively, D is TRBD1 (5 bases). This CDR3 comprises 12 residues. Germline loops: CDR1 GTSNPN, CDR2 SVGIG (reference sequence). V shed 3 bases and J shed 7 bases, with 11 bases lying between them. CDR3 sequence: CAWRTEANTQYF. Written as DNA, the CDR3 is TGTGCCTGGAGGACAGAAGCGAATACGCAGTATTTT.

The chain combines TRBV7-6 with TRBJ2-7, with 8 bases fitting TRBD2. Trimming removed 5 bases from V and 1 base from J; junction bases left unmatched: 19. The germline V gene encodes CDR1 SGHVS and CDR2 FNYEAQ. The CDR3 extends over 19 amino acids. The CDR3 coding sequence is TGTGCCAGCAGCGACCGTGGCAAAACAAAGCGGGAGCATTCCTACGAGCAGTACTTC. Amino acid sequence: CASSDRGKTKREHSYEQYF.

This chain links TRBV11-3 with TRBJ2-7; D ambiguous. With 7 bases removed from V and 3 bases from J, the gap between germline ends came to 16 bases. The CDR3 contains 14 residues. The germline V gene encodes CDR1 SGHNT and CDR2 YENEEA. The CDR3 sequence: CASTPHRNHYEQYF. The CDR3 DNA reads TGTGCCAGCACCCCCCACAGAAACCACTACGAGCAGTACTTC.

This clone has only a few counts. V gene TRBV25-1 combines with J gene TRBJ2-3; tentatively, D is TRBD1 (6 bases). The CDR3 spans 14 residues. The germline V gene has CDR1 MGHDK and CDR2 SYGVNS. Deletions cut 7 bases from V and 3 bases from J, with 14 bases between. The CDR3 is CASKIQGPTDTQYF. DNA for the CDR3: TGTGCCAGCAAGATACAGGGTCCGACAGATACGCAGTATTTT. The variable domain in full, completed from reference TRBV25-1 and TRBJ2-3, reads EADIYQTPRYLVIGTGKKITLECSQTMGHDKMYWYQQDPGMELHLIHYSYGVNSTEKGDLSSESTVSRIRTEHFPLTLESARPSHTSQYLCASKIQGPTDTQYFGPGTRLTVL.

This chain joins TRBV7-9 and TRBJ1-4; D remains unclear. Germline CDR1 reads SEHNR; CDR2 reads FQNEAQ (reference sequence). Trimming cost V 5 bases and J 2 bases, with 12 bases left between them. The CDR3 totals 15 residues. CDR3 region: CASSNREGTNEKLFF. The CDR3 DNA reads as TGTGCCAGCAGCAATAGGGAGGGCACTAATGAAAAACTGTTTTTT.

The chain has TRBV10-1 and TRBJ2-1; a weak D match, TRBD2 (5 bases). Germline V gives CDR1 WNHNN, CDR2 SYGVQD (reference sequence). CDR3 length: 13 amino acids. Trimming removed 6 bases at V and 1 base at J, with 7 bases between. Written as DNA, the CDR3 is TGCGCCAGCAGCAGCGGATCCTACAATGAGCAGTTCTTC. Residues: CASSSGSYNEQFF.

This clone was counted a few times. V and J are TRBV7-9 and TRBJ1-5; D may be TRBD1 (6 bases). V gave up 4 bases and J gave up 3 bases, with 16 bases separating them. The CDR3 loop spans 16 amino acids. Germline CDR1 reads SEHNR; CDR2 reads FQNEAQ (reference sequence). The CDR3: CASSSLTGTYNQPQHF. The CDR3 bases are TGTGCCAGCAGCTCTCTGACAGGCACCTACAATCAGCCCCAGCATTTT.

This clone was recorded a few times. The gene calls are TRBV10-3 and TRBJ1-3; weak D call: TRBD1 (5 bases). This CDR3 has 15 residues. Germline-derived CDR1 and CDR2 are ENHRY and SYGVKD. Trimming left V 3 bases short and J 0 bases short, with 9 bases between. The CDR3 DNA reads TGTGCCATCAGTGAAGGACAATACTCTGGAAACACCATATATTTT. It encodes CAISEGQYSGNTIYF.

CDR3 amino acids: CASSPDSRETQYF. The CDR3 coding sequence is TGCGCCAGCAGCCCCGACAGCCGGGAGACCCAGTACTTC. The chain uses TRBV4-1 and TRBJ2-5; tentatively, D is TRBD1 (5 bases). The CDR3 is 13 amino acids. V was trimmed by 4 bases and J by 5 bases, leaving 11 bases between them. Germline V gene lookup returns CDR1 MGHRA and CDR2 YSYEKL.